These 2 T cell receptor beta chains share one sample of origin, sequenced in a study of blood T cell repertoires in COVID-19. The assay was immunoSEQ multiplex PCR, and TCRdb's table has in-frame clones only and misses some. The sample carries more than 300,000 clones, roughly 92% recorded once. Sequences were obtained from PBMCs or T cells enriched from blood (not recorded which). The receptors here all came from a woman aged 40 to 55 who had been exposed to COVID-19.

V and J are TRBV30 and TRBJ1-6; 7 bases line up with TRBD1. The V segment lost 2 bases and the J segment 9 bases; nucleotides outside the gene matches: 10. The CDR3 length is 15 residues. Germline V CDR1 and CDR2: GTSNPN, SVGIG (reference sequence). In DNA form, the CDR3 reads TGTGCCTGGAGTTTATCGACAGGGTGGAGTTCACCCCTCCACTTT. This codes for CAWSLSTGWSSPLHF.

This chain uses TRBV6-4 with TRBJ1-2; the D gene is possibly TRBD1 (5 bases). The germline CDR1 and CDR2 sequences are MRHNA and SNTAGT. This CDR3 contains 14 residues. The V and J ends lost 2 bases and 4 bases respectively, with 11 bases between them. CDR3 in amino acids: CASSDDSTFYGYTF. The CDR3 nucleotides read TGTGCCAGCAGTGACGACAGCACCTTCTATGGCTACACCTTC.